Each of the 2 T cell receptor beta chains below was sequenced from the same sample in a study of blood T cell repertoires in COVID-19. Libraries were prepared by immunoSEQ multiplex PCR; TCRdb keeps only in-frame clonotypes and omits some of them. The sample includes about 52,000 clones, more than 70% of them seen just once. The sample consisted of peripheral blood. These receptors were collected from a woman older than 75 with acute or convalescent COVID-19.

The gene calls are TRBV2 and TRBJ1-5; unclear D gene. The CDR3 is made up of 16 amino acids. Germline V gives CDR1 SNHLY, CDR2 FYNNEI. V was clipped by 2 bases and J by 4 bases, with 15 bases between them. The CDR3 region is CASSERTPGSNQPQHF. In DNA form, the CDR3 reads TGTGCCAGCAGTGAAAGGACCCCGGGGTCGAATCAGCCCCAGCATTTT. The full variable domain, completed using reference TRBV2 and TRBJ1-5, is EPEVTQTPSHQVTQMGQEVILRCVPISNHLYFYWYRQILGQKVEFLVSFYNNEISEKSEIFDDQFSVERPDGSNFTLKIRSTKLEDSAMYFCASSERTPGSNQPQHFGDGTRLSIL.

This clone occurred a few times. The chain couples TRBV13 to TRBJ2-1, with a possible D match to TRBD2 (6 bases). The CDR3 covers 13 residues. With 2 bases removed from V and 7 bases from J, the gap between germline ends came to 9 bases. CDR1 and CDR2 from the germline V gene are PRHDT and FYEKMQ (reference sequence). As DNA, the CDR3 is TGTGCCAGCAGCTTACCCGGGAGAAATGAGCAGTTCTTC. Translating it yields CASSLPGRNEQFF.